This is a list of T cell receptor beta chains from one sample in a study of technical replicates of blood from a handful of donors. Sequenced by immunoSEQ multiplex PCR; TCRdb stores in-frame clones only, minus some. The table shows 70,000 to 85,000 clones, with around 92% occurring only once. Sequenced sample: T cells isolated from PBMCs. The origin of the receptors is a human donor in good health. Both conserved end residues are part of each CDR3. D genes are given only for firm matches. The size of a clone is reported for some rows only, either as once, few or many, or as a class for expanded clones.

j_call: TRBJ1-1
d_call: -
v_call: TRBV7-2
clone_size: once
cdr3_nt: TGTGCCAGCAGCTTCAGAAACACTGAAGCTTTCTTT
cdr3_aa: CASSFRNTEAFF

j_call: TRBJ2-7
d_call: TRBD1
v_call: TRBV6-5
clone_size: -
cdr3_nt: TGTGCCAGCAGTTTCCGGGGACAGGCCTACGAGCAGTACTTC
cdr3_aa: CASSFRGQAYEQYF

j_call: TRBJ2-7
d_call: TRBD2
v_call: TRBV9
clone_size: -
cdr3_nt: TGTGCCAGCAGCGTATCAGGACTAGCGACCTACGAGCAGTACTTC
cdr3_aa: CASSVSGLATYEQYF

j_call: TRBJ2-5
d_call: -
v_call: TRBV7-9
clone_size: -
cdr3_nt: TGTGCCAGCAGCTTAATGGGACTGAAGAAGACCCAGTACTTC
cdr3_aa: CASSLMGLKKTQYF

j_call: TRBJ2-3
d_call: -
v_call: TRBV11-3
clone_size: -
cdr3_nt: TGTGCCAGCAGCTTAGGAGGCTACGAGGCAGCAGATACGCAGTATTTT
cdr3_aa: CASSLGGYEAADTQYF

j_call: TRBJ2-7
d_call: TRBD2
v_call: TRBV29-1
clone_size: -
cdr3_nt: TGCAGCGTTAGAGAGGGAGGGAGCGAGCAGTACTTC
cdr3_aa: CSVREGGSEQYF

j_call: TRBJ2-4
d_call: -
v_call: TRBV15
clone_size: -
cdr3_nt: TGTGCCACCAGCAGCCAATTTAGGGAGGAAACAATTCAGTACTTC
cdr3_aa: CATSSQFREETIQYF

j_call: TRBJ1-1
d_call: -
v_call: TRBV15
clone_size: -
cdr3_nt: TGTGCCACCAGCAGAGTAGTCATGAACACTGAAGCTTTCTTT
cdr3_aa: CATSRVVMNTEAFF

j_call: TRBJ1-4
d_call: -
v_call: TRBV6-1
clone_size: -
cdr3_nt: TGTGCCAGCAGTGATCCACTTGGGAGTGAAAAACTGTTTTTT
cdr3_aa: CASSDPLGSEKLFF

j_call: TRBJ1-1
d_call: -
v_call: TRBV9
clone_size: -
cdr3_nt: TGTGCCAGCAGCGTGGACAGCCTGTCGAACACTGAAGCTTTCTTT
cdr3_aa: CASSVDSLSNTEAFF

j_call: TRBJ1-5
d_call: TRBD1
v_call: TRBV5-1
clone_size: -
cdr3_nt: TGCGCCAGCAGTCTAGGGACAGGGGAAGGGCAGCCCCAGCATTTT
cdr3_aa: CASSLGTGEGQPQHF

j_call: TRBJ2-2
d_call: -
v_call: TRBV4-2
clone_size: few
cdr3_nt: TGTGCCAGCAGCCAAGAGCTACCCTCGAACACCGGGGAGCTGTTTTTT
cdr3_aa: CASSQELPSNTGELFF

j_call: TRBJ2-1
d_call: TRBD2
v_call: TRBV5-1
clone_size: -
cdr3_nt: TGCGCCAGCAGCTTGTCTGGGGAGGGCATTAATGAGCAGTTCTTC
cdr3_aa: CASSLSGEGINEQFF

j_call: TRBJ1-3
d_call: TRBD1
v_call: TRBV30
clone_size: -
cdr3_nt: TGTGCCTGGAATCGGGACAGCTCTGGAAACACCATATATTTT
cdr3_aa: CAWNRDSSGNTIYF

j_call: TRBJ1-2
d_call: TRBD1
v_call: TRBV30
clone_size: -
cdr3_nt: TGTGCCTGGAGTTCGACAGGGGGCAACTATGGCTACACCTTC
cdr3_aa: CAWSSTGGNYGYTF

j_call: TRBJ2-2
d_call: TRBD1
v_call: TRBV15
clone_size: -
cdr3_nt: TGTGCCACCAGCAGGGGGACAGGGAACACCGGGGAGCTGTTTTTT
cdr3_aa: CATSRGTGNTGELFF

j_call: TRBJ1-2
d_call: -
v_call: TRBV4-3
clone_size: -
cdr3_nt: TGCGCCAGCAGCCCGTCAGAGGGGGTTCGGGCTGGCGATGGCTACACCTTC
cdr3_aa: CASSPSEGVRAGDGYTF

j_call: TRBJ2-7
d_call: TRBD2
v_call: TRBV28
clone_size: -
cdr3_nt: TGTGCCAGCAGTGTCGGGACTAGCGGGGTTAAAGGGGACTTC
cdr3_aa: CASSVGTSGVKGDF

j_call: TRBJ1-4
d_call: TRBD1
v_call: TRBV15
clone_size: -
cdr3_nt: TGTGCCACCAGCAGAGATCTGACAGGGCGGGAAAAACTGTTTTTT
cdr3_aa: CATSRDLTGREKLFF

j_call: TRBJ2-2
d_call: -
v_call: TRBV5-1
clone_size: -
cdr3_nt: TGCGCCAGCAGCGGATCTAGCTACACCGGGGAGCTGTTTTTT
cdr3_aa: CASSGSSYTGELFF

j_call: TRBJ2-3
d_call: TRBD2
v_call: TRBV7-3
clone_size: -
cdr3_nt: TGTGCCAGCAGCTTAAATGGAAAACTAGCGGGGAGCACAGATACGCAGTATTTT
cdr3_aa: CASSLNGKLAGSTDTQYF

j_call: TRBJ1-2
d_call: -
v_call: TRBV10-3
clone_size: -
cdr3_nt: TGTGCCATCAGTGAGGGATTAGCGAACTATGGCTACACCTTC
cdr3_aa: CAISEGLANYGYTF

j_call: TRBJ2-1
d_call: -
v_call: TRBV27
clone_size: -
cdr3_nt: TGTGCCAGCAGTCCAGGGACCTACAATGAGCAGTTCTTC
cdr3_aa: CASSPGTYNEQFF

j_call: TRBJ2-7
d_call: TRBD1
v_call: TRBV14
clone_size: -
cdr3_nt: TGTGCCAGCAGCCAAGAGGGACAGGGGATATACGAGCAGTACTTC
cdr3_aa: CASSQEGQGIYEQYF

j_call: TRBJ1-1
d_call: TRBD1
v_call: TRBV29-1
clone_size: -
cdr3_nt: TGCAGCGTTGTCATACAGGGGGCAGGCACTGAAGCTTTCTTT
cdr3_aa: CSVVIQGAGTEAFF

j_call: TRBJ2-5
d_call: TRBD2
v_call: TRBV7-9
clone_size: -
cdr3_nt: TGTGCCAGCAGCGTAGCGGGAGGGCCGAAGGAGACCCAGTACTTC
cdr3_aa: CASSVAGGPKETQYF

j_call: TRBJ2-5
d_call: -
v_call: TRBV30
clone_size: -
cdr3_nt: TGTGCCTGGAGTGTAAGAGCGGGCCAAGAGACCCAGTACTTC
cdr3_aa: CAWSVRAGQETQYF

j_call: TRBJ1-5
d_call: TRBD1
v_call: TRBV7-2
clone_size: -
cdr3_nt: TGTGCCAGCAGCCTGGGATGGGTGACAGGGGTTGACCAGCCCCAGCATTTT
cdr3_aa: CASSLGWVTGVDQPQHF

j_call: TRBJ1-2
d_call: -
v_call: TRBV5-4
clone_size: few
cdr3_nt: TGTGCCAGCAGCTTGGCTGGGGGCCTGGGCTACACCTTC
cdr3_aa: CASSLAGGLGYTF

j_call: TRBJ2-1
d_call: TRBD2
v_call: TRBV11-3
clone_size: once
cdr3_nt: TGTGCCAGCAGCGAAAATTTAGCGGGAGGGCCCCACAATGAGCAGTTCTTC
cdr3_aa: CASSENLAGGPHNEQFF

j_call: TRBJ1-2
d_call: -
v_call: TRBV9
clone_size: -
cdr3_nt: TGTGCCAGCAGGAGTTCCCTCAACTATGGCTACACCTTC
cdr3_aa: CASRSSLNYGYTF

j_call: TRBJ1-2
d_call: -
v_call: TRBV7-9
clone_size: -
cdr3_nt: TGTGCCAGCAGCACGAGCTTTAACTATGGCTACACCTTC
cdr3_aa: CASSTSFNYGYTF

j_call: TRBJ1-1
d_call: -
v_call: TRBV9
clone_size: -
cdr3_nt: TGTGCCAGCAGCTTTGGGGGGGGTCGAGAGGAAGCTTTCTTT
cdr3_aa: CASSFGGGREEAFF

j_call: TRBJ1-1
d_call: -
v_call: TRBV2
clone_size: -
cdr3_nt: TGTGCCAGCAGGTCCGGGACTGAAGCTTTCTTT
cdr3_aa: CASRSGTEAFF

j_call: TRBJ1-1
d_call: -
v_call: TRBV7-9
clone_size: -
cdr3_nt: TGTGCCAGCAGCTTAACTTTTACAGGACGGGACACTGAAGCTTTCTTT
cdr3_aa: CASSLTFTGRDTEAFF

j_call: TRBJ2-7
d_call: TRBD1
v_call: TRBV28
clone_size: -
cdr3_nt: TGTGCCAGCACCCGGACAGGGGGAAATGTCGAGCAGTACTTC
cdr3_aa: CASTRTGGNVEQYF

j_call: TRBJ1-1
d_call: -
v_call: TRBV11-2
clone_size: -
cdr3_nt: TGTGCCAGCAGCTTAGGCCAGGGAATCACTGAAGCTTTCTTT
cdr3_aa: CASSLGQGITEAFF

j_call: TRBJ1-1
d_call: TRBD1
v_call: TRBV7-9
clone_size: once
cdr3_nt: TGTGCCAGCAGCCCACCTGCCGGGACAGCGAACACTGAAGCTTTCTTT
cdr3_aa: CASSPPAGTANTEAFF

j_call: TRBJ2-7
d_call: -
v_call: TRBV10-3
clone_size: -
cdr3_nt: TGTGCCATCAAAGGGAGCTCCTACGAGCAGTACTTC
cdr3_aa: CAIKGSSYEQYF

j_call: TRBJ2-5
d_call: -
v_call: TRBV27
clone_size: -
cdr3_nt: TGTGCCAGCAGTTTAGGGGCTCTTAACCAAGAGACCCAGTACTTC
cdr3_aa: CASSLGALNQETQYF

j_call: TRBJ1-2
d_call: -
v_call: TRBV6-1
clone_size: -
cdr3_nt: TGTGCCAGCACGGTAGGGGTGGGCTACACCTTC
cdr3_aa: CASTVGVGYTF

j_call: TRBJ2-2
d_call: TRBD1
v_call: TRBV9
clone_size: -
cdr3_nt: TGTGCCAGCAGCGTAGGCTCGGGACAGGGGTACACCGGGGAGCTGTTTTTT
cdr3_aa: CASSVGSGQGYTGELFF

j_call: TRBJ1-5
d_call: -
v_call: TRBV6-1
clone_size: -
cdr3_nt: TGTGCCGGGAAGGGGGACGGCAATCAGCCCCAGCATTTT
cdr3_aa: CAGKGDGNQPQHF

j_call: TRBJ1-5
d_call: TRBD1
v_call: TRBV19
clone_size: -
cdr3_nt: TGTGCCACCAAAGGGGGACAGGGTTATCAGCCCCAGCATTTT
cdr3_aa: CATKGGQGYQPQHF

j_call: TRBJ2-7
d_call: TRBD1
v_call: TRBV28
clone_size: -
cdr3_nt: TGTGCCAGCAGTCCCCCGGGGACAGGTCTACTCTACGAGCAGTACTTC
cdr3_aa: CASSPPGTGLLYEQYF

j_call: TRBJ1-2
d_call: -
v_call: TRBV7-2
clone_size: -
cdr3_nt: TGTGCCAGCAGCACTCAGGGAATTGAGGGCTACACCTTC
cdr3_aa: CASSTQGIEGYTF

j_call: TRBJ1-1
d_call: -
v_call: TRBV19
clone_size: once
cdr3_nt: TGTGCCAGTAGTATAGGGCAGGGGCTCGGAAACACTGAAGCTTTCTTT
cdr3_aa: CASSIGQGLGNTEAFF

j_call: TRBJ2-1
d_call: TRBD1
v_call: TRBV27
clone_size: -
cdr3_nt: TGTGCCAGCAGTCCATCGACAGGGGGGTCCTACAATGAGCAGTTCTTC
cdr3_aa: CASSPSTGGSYNEQFF

j_call: TRBJ2-3
d_call: -
v_call: TRBV7-8
clone_size: -
cdr3_nt: TGTGCCAGCAGCTTCCTAGGTAGCGCAGATACGCAGTATTTT
cdr3_aa: CASSFLGSADTQYF

j_call: TRBJ2-2
d_call: -
v_call: TRBV7-3
clone_size: -
cdr3_nt: TGTGCCAGCAGCTTCTTTAGCGGGAACACCGGGGAGCTGTTTTTT
cdr3_aa: CASSFFSGNTGELFF

j_call: TRBJ2-7
d_call: -
v_call: TRBV9
clone_size: -
cdr3_nt: TGTGCCAGCAGTTGGGGGCGGGAGAGCTACGAGCAGTACTTC
cdr3_aa: CASSWGRESYEQYF

j_call: TRBJ2-1
d_call: -
v_call: TRBV5-6
clone_size: -
cdr3_nt: TGTGCCAGCAGCAGGGACTTGACCAGGAATGAGCAGTTCTTC
cdr3_aa: CASSRDLTRNEQFF

j_call: TRBJ2-7
d_call: TRBD1
v_call: TRBV30
clone_size: -
cdr3_nt: TGTGCCTGGAGTGTACGAGACAGGGGTCCTCTCCTCTCCTACGAGCAGTACTTC
cdr3_aa: CAWSVRDRGPLLSYEQYF

j_call: TRBJ2-1
d_call: -
v_call: TRBV18
clone_size: once
cdr3_nt: TGTGCCAGCTCACCGACTCAACCCTACAATGAGCAGTTCTTC
cdr3_aa: CASSPTQPYNEQFF

j_call: TRBJ2-7
d_call: -
v_call: TRBV28
clone_size: -
cdr3_nt: TGTGCCAGCAGCCGCGGATTTGGACAGTACTTC
cdr3_aa: CASSRGFGQYF